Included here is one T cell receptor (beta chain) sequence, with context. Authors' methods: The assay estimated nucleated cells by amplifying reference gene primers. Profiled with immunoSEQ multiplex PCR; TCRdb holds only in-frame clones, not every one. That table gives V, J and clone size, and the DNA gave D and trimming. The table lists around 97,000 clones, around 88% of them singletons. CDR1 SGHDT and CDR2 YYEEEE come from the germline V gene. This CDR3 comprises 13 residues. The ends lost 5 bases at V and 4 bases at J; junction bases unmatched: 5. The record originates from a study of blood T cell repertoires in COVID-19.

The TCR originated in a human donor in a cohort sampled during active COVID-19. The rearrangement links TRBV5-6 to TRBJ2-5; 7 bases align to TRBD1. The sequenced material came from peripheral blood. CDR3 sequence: CASSRQGPETQYF. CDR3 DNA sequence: TGTGCCAGCAGTCGACAGGGACCAGAGACCCAGTACTTC.